The present entry profiles one T cell receptor (beta chain) with its context. This sample is drawn from a study of blood T cell repertoires in COVID-19. Study-level information: Acute-phase and convalescent COVID-19 samples originated in the United States, Italy and Spain.

Sequencing was performed with immunoSEQ multiplex PCR; in TCRdb, only in-frame clones are kept and a portion is missing. The sample consists of about 310,000 clones, around 92% of them appearing once. CDR3 size: 15 residues. The V end was cut by 5 bases, the J end by 0 bases, with 11 bases between. The germline CDR1 and CDR2 sequences are MNHEY and SVGAGI. The source is a woman in her twenties or thirties who had recovered from COVID-19. Source material: PBMCs or T cells enriched from blood (not recorded which). The chain joins TRBV6-5 to TRBJ2-1; maybe TRBD1 (5 bases). CDR3 amino acids: CASSRRQTSYNEQFF. The DNA of the CDR3 is TGTGCCAGCAGTCGTCGACAGACCTCCTACAATGAGCAGTTCTTC.